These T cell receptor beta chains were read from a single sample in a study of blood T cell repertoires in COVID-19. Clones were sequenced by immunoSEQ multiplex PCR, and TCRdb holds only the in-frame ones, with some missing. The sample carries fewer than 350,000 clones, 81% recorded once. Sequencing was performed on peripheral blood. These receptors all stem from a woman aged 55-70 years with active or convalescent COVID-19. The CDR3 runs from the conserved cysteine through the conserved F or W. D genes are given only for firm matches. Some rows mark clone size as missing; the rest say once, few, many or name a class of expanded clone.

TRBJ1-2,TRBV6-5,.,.,TGTGCCAGCAGGTCAGGAGGCTCACCGGGCTATGGCTACACCTTC,CASRSGGSPGYGYTF
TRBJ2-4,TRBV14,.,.,TGTGCCAGCAGCCAAGGTCCGGGGGGCGCCAAAAACATTCAGTACTTC,CASSQGPGGAKNIQYF
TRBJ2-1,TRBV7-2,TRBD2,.,TGTGCCAGCAGCTTAACCCTAGCGGACCGTAATGAGCAGTTCTTC,CASSLTLADRNEQFF
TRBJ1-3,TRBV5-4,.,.,TGTGCCAGCAGCTCAGAACCGGGGGTCTCTGGAAACACCATATATTTT,CASSSEPGVSGNTIYF
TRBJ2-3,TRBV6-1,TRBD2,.,TGTGCCAGCAGTGAAGCGGGGGGGGTCGTGGATACGCAGTATTTT,CASSEAGGVVDTQYF
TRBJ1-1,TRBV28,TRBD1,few,TGTGCCAGCAGTTGGGACAGTTATGGGAACACTGAAGCTTTCTTT,CASSWDSYGNTEAFF
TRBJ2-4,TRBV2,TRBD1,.,TGTGCCAGCAGGACCAGCAGGGGGTTGGGGTCCAAAAACATTCAGTACTTC,CASRTSRGLGSKNIQYF
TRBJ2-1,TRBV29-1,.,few,TGCAGCGTTGTCGGGTCCCTAAGCTCCTACAATGAGCAGTTCTTC,CSVVGSLSSYNEQFF
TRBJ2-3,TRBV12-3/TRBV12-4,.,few,TGTGCCAGCCGACTAGCAGATACGCAGTATTTT,CASRLADTQYF
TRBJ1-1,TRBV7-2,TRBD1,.,TGTGCCAGCACCAAAGACAGGGGGCGTACTGAAGCTTTCTTT,CASTKDRGRTEAFF
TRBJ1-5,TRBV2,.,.,TGTGCCAGCAACTCGGACAGCAATAGCAATCAGCCCCAGCATTTT,CASNSDSNSNQPQHF
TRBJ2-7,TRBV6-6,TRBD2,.,TGTGCCAGCAGTTACTCGACTAGCGGGGGCGAGCAGTACTTC,CASSYSTSGGEQYF
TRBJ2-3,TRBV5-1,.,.,TGCGCCAGCAGCTCCCCGAGCGCAGATACGCAGTATTTT,CASSSPSADTQYF
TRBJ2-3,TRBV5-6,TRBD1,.,TGTGCCAGCAGCTGGACAGGACGTGTAAGCACAGATACGCAGTATTTT,CASSWTGRVSTDTQYF
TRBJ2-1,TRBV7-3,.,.,TGTGCCAGCAGCTTAAAGATGGGCAGGGTTGGTGAGCAGTTCTTC,CASSLKMGRVGEQFF
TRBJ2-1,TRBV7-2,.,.,TGTGCCAGCAGCTTTCGAGGGGGGGATTCCTACAATGAGCAGTTCTTC,CASSFRGGDSYNEQFF
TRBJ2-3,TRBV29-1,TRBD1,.,TGCAGCGTTTACCGACAGGGCGGGGATACGCAGTATTTT,CSVYRQGGDTQYF
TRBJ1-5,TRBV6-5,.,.,TGTGCCAGCAGCGGGTTATATAGCAATCAGCCCCAGCATTTT,CASSGLYSNQPQHF
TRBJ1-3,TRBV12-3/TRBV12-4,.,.,TGTGCCAGCCGGGAGGGGGCTGGAAACACCATATATTTT,CASREGAGNTIYF
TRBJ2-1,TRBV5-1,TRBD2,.,TGCGCCAGCAGCTTTAGCGGGGGGGTTGATAATGAGCAGTTCTTC,CASSFSGGVDNEQFF
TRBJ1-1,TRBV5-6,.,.,TGTGCCAGCAGCTTGAGGGCAGGGGAAGGGACTGAAGCTTTCTTT,CASSLRAGEGTEAFF
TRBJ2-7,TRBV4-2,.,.,TGTGCCAGCAGCCAAGGATGGTCAGGGGAAGGGGAGCAGTACTTC,CASSQGWSGEGEQYF
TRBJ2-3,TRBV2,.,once,TGTGCCAGCAGTGGGACAACCAGTCTCACAGATACGCAGTATTTT,CASSGTTSLTDTQYF
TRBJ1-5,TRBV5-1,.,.,TGCGCCAGCAGCTTGGCGGGAGGGGAGGGCCAGCCCCAGCATTTT,CASSLAGGEGQPQHF
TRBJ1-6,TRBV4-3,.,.,TGCGCCAGCAGCCAAGACCGGGAATATGGTGGTTCACCCCTCCACTTT,CASSQDREYGGSPLHF
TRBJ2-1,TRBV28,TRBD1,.,TGTGCCAGCAACCTCCGGGACAGGGGACTCAATGAGCAGTTCTTC,CASNLRDRGLNEQFF
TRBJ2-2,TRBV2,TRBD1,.,TGTGCCAGCAGCGAGTACGTGACAGGGTATACCGGGGAGCTGTTTTTT,CASSEYVTGYTGELFF
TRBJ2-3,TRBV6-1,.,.,TGTGCCAGCAGTGAAATAGCGGCGGATACGCAGTATTTT,CASSEIAADTQYF
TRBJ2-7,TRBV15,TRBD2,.,TGTGCCACCAGCAGAGATCGGGGGGACGGCTCCTACGAGCAGTACTTC,CATSRDRGDGSYEQYF
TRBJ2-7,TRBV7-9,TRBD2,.,TGTGCCAGCAGCCTTAGCGGGGGGGTCTACGAGCAGTACTTC,CASSLSGGVYEQYF
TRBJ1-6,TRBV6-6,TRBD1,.,TGTGCCAGCAGTTCGTCATCGACAGGGGCAGGTTCACCCCTCCACTTT,CASSSSSTGAGSPLHF
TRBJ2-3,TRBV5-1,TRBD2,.,TGCGCCAGCAGATTGAGGACTAGCTCCAGCACAGATACGCAGTATTTT,CASRLRTSSSTDTQYF
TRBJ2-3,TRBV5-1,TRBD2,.,TGCGCCAGCAGCTCCTGGACTAGCGGGACAGATACGCAGTATTTT,CASSSWTSGTDTQYF
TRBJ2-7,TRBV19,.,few,TGTGCCAGTAGACCGGACAGGACTATCATCTACGAGCAGTACTTC,CASRPDRTIIYEQYF
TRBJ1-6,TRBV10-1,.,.,TGCGCCAGCATAGGGCGGGATTTATATAATTCACCCCTCCACTTT,CASIGRDLYNSPLHF
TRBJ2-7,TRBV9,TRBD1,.,TGTGCCAGCAGCGTAGGACAGGGGGCTGACGAGCAGTACTTC,CASSVGQGADEQYF
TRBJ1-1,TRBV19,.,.,TGTGCCAGTACCCGAACCCCCCCGGGGGACACTGAAGCTTTCTTT,CASTRTPPGDTEAFF
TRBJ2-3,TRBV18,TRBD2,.,TGTGCCAGCTCACGAGGACTAGCAGGGGATACGCAGTATTTT,CASSRGLAGDTQYF
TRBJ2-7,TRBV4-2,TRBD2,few,TGTGCCAGCAGCCAAGAAGAGCGGGGGAGCTTAACCTACGAGCAGTACTTC,CASSQEERGSLTYEQYF
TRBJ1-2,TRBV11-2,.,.,TGTGCCAGCAGCGCGAACCCCAGGGAGGACTATGGCTACACCTTC,CASSANPREDYGYTF
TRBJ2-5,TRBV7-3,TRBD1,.,TGTGCCAGCAGCCCCGACAGGGGACGACAAGAGACCCAGTACTTC,CASSPDRGRQETQYF
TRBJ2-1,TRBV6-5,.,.,TGTGCCAGCAGTTATTCGGGGGGCCCGTACAATGAGCAGTTCTTC,CASSYSGGPYNEQFF
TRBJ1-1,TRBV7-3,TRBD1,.,TGTGCCAGCAGCCCCCGACAGGGCGGCACTGAAGCTTTCTTT,CASSPRQGGTEAFF
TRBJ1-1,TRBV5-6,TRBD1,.,TGTGCCAGCAGCCGAGCCGGTCGACAGGGGAGCACTGAAGCTTTCTTT,CASSRAGRQGSTEAFF
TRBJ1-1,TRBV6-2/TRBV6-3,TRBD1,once,TGTGCCAGCAGTTACCGGACAGGGGGGATCTCTGAAGCTTTCTTT,CASSYRTGGISEAFF
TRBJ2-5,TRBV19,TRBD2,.,TGTGCCAGTAGTATAGGGCTAGCGGGGGTCCCGGAGGAGACCCAGTACTTC,CASSIGLAGVPEETQYF
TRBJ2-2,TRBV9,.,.,TGTGCCAGCAAGGACGGGACAAGCAATGCCGGGGAGCTGTTTTTT,CASKDGTSNAGELFF
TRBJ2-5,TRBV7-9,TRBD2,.,TGTGCCAGCAGCTCTGGACTAGCGCAAGAGACCCAGTACTTC,CASSSGLAQETQYF
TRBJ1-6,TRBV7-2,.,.,TGTGCCAGCAGCTTAGGGAGCCTAGGCCCTAATTCACCCCTCCACTTT,CASSLGSLGPNSPLHF
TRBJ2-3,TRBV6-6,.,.,TGTGCCAGCAGACCCACAGGCGCAGATACGCAGTATTTT,CASRPTGADTQYF
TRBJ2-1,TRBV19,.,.,TGTGCCAGTAGTAATCCCGCCTCGACCCCGAGGGCGTACAATGAGCAGTTCTTC,CASSNPASTPRAYNEQFF
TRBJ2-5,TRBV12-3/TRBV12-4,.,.,TGTGCCACCCGAGCAGGAGAGACCCAGTACTTC,CATRAGETQYF
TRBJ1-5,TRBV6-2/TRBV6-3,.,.,TGTGCCAGCAGCCCCCGGGGGAGGCCCCAGCATTTT,CASSPRGRPQHF
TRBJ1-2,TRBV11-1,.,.,TGTGCCAGCAGCTTAGTCCAGGGGAACTATGGCTACACCTTC,CASSLVQGNYGYTF
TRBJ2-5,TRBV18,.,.,TGTGCCAGCTCACGAACCGCGGAGACCCAGTACTTC,CASSRTAETQYF